The 20 T cell receptor beta chains presented below share a single source sample, sequenced in a study of vaccination effects on CD4 cells after COVID-19. Once cultured for more than nine days, the cells underwent separation to obtain CD4+ T cells. Participants were vaccinated with two doses of either the BNT162b2 or mRNA-1273 vaccine. These receptors' targets are unknown. This table comes from immunoSEQ multiplex PCR, and its TCRdb copy is limited to in-frame clones, with some not included. The sample lists 37,000 or so clones, about two thirds seen once, with approximately 8% in the top ten. This sample comprised CD4+ T cells from PBMCs cultured without peptide, obtained after COVID-19 vaccination. All receptors derive from a human donor who received a COVID-19 vaccine.

The genes are TRBV7-2 and TRBJ2-7; 11 nucleotides align to TRBD2. The CDR3 length is 15 residues. Looked up from germline, CDR1 is SGHTA and CDR2 is FQGNSA. V lost 6 bases to trimming and J lost 1 base; unmatched junction nucleotides: 5. CDR3 protein: CASRGGLAGSYEQYF. CDR3 DNA: TGTGCCAGCAGGGGAGGACTAGCGGGTTCCTACGAGCAGTACTTC.

J is TRBJ1-1 and V is TRBV15; tentatively, D is TRBD1 (5 bases). The V end lost 0 bases, the J end lost 5 bases, and 19 bases lay between the germline ends. Per the germline V gene, CDR1 is LNHNV and CDR2 is YYDKDF (reference sequence). This CDR3 is built from 17 residues. CDR3: CATSRDPRASRGTEAFF. CDR3 coding DNA: TGTGCCACCAGCAGAGATCCGAGGGCCTCTAGGGGTACTGAAGCTTTCTTT.

The chain has TRBV6-5 and TRBJ2-2; TRBD2 matches 7 bases. With V trimmed by 0 bases and J by 0 bases, 1 base remained unmatched. Germline V lookup: CDR1 MNHEY, CDR2 SVGAGI. The CDR3 has 16 amino acids. The CDR3 reads CASSYSSGTNTGELFF. The CDR3 region has the DNA TGTGCCAGCAGTTACTCGAGCGGGACGAACACCGGGGAGCTGTTTTTT.

The chain carries TRBV3-1 (or the pseudogene TRBV3-2) and TRBJ1-1; D is unclear. From germline, CDR1 is LGHDT and CDR2 YNNKEL (reference sequence). Trimming took 1 base from V and 10 from J, leaving 10 bases between them. This CDR3 contains 12 residues. CDR3 in DNA: TGTGCCAGCAGCCAAGGGGTCGTCGTAGCTTTCTTT. Amino acid sequence: CASSQGVVVAFF.

This rearrangement joins TRBV30 to TRBJ1-6, with D uncertain. The CDR3 totals 16 residues. Trimming cost V 2 bases and J 5 bases, with 16 bases left between them. Germline assignment: CDR1 GTSNPN and CDR2 SVGIG (reference sequence). CDR3 residues: CAWSLDRVMNNSPLHF. Written as DNA, the CDR3 is TGTGCCTGGAGTCTCGACCGGGTCATGAATAATTCACCCCTCCACTTT. Supplemented by reference TRBV30 and TRBJ1-6, the full variable domain reads SQTIHQWPATLVQPVGSPLSLECTVEGTSNPNLYWYRQAAGRGLQLLFYSVGIGQISSEVPQNLSASRPQDRQFILSSKKLLLSDSGFYLCAWSLDRVMNNSPLHFGNGTRLTVT.

V usage is TRBV18 and J usage is TRBJ1-5; 9 nucleotides line up with TRBD1. This CDR3 has 14 residues. V dropped 6 bases and J dropped 2; count of bases not matched to a gene: 2. Germline V gene lookup returns CDR1 KGHSH and CDR2 LQKENI. The CDR3 sequence: CASSRDRGNQPQHF. The CDR3 DNA is TGTGCCAGCTCTCGGGACAGGGGCAATCAGCCCCAGCATTTT.

The chain has TRBV7-2 and TRBJ2-1; TRBD2 aligns across 12 bases. The CDR3 contains 13 residues. Germline CDR1 SGHTA, CDR2 FQGNSA. The trim removed 4 bases at V and 15 bases at J, leaving 7 bases unmatched. This CDR3 is CASSSRTSGVWFF. As DNA, the CDR3 is TGTGCCAGCAGCTCCCGGACTAGCGGGGTGTGGTTCTTC. The complete variable domain, with remaining parts taken from reference TRBV7-2 and TRBJ2-1, reads GAGVSQSPSNKVTEKGKDVELRCDPISGHTALYWYRQSLGQGLEFLIYFQGNSAPDKSGLPSDRFSAERTGGSVSTLTIQRTQQEDSAVYLCASSSRTSGVWFFGPGTRLTVL.

The chain carries TRBV10-1 and TRBJ2-5, with 7 positions matching TRBD1. The junction had 11 bases not matched to a gene; V was cut back by 6 bases and J by 13 bases. The germline CDR1 and CDR2 sequences are WNHNN and SYGVQD (reference sequence). The CDR3 has 12 amino acids. CDR3 in amino acids: CASSQDRLVLYF. DNA for the CDR3: TGCGCCAGCAGCCAGGACAGGCTGGTTCTGTACTTC.

The chain joins TRBV29-1 to TRBJ2-5, with 10 bases aligning to TRBD1. The germline V gene encodes CDR1 SQVTM and CDR2 ANQGSEA. CDR3 length: 13 amino acids. The junction had 7 bases not matched to a gene; V was cut back by 7 bases and J by 5 bases. CDR3 region: CSGDRGIGETQYF. DNA for the CDR3: TGCAGCGGGGACAGGGGAATTGGGGAGACCCAGTACTTC.

The count of this clone is one. The chain employs TRBV5-1 and TRBJ2-5; 7 bases agree with TRBD1. This CDR3 contains 12 residues. The trim removed 3 bases at V and 8 bases at J, leaving 4 bases unmatched. Germline V gene data show CDR1 as SGHRS and CDR2 as YFSETQ. CDR3: CASSSTGQTQYF. CDR3 nucleotides: TGCGCCAGCAGCTCGACAGGGCAAACCCAGTACTTC.

The chain recombines TRBV18 with TRBJ2-7; D may match TRBD1 or TRBD2 (6 bases each). Germline loops: CDR1 KGHSH, CDR2 LQKENI. The CDR3 is 14 amino acids. V lost 6 bases and J lost 7, with 19 bases in between. The CDR3 nucleotides read TGTGCCAGCTCGCCTCAACCTCAGGGGAGGGAGCAGTACTTC. It translates to CASSPQPQGREQYF.

This chain connects TRBV7-2 to TRBJ1-1; D is unclear. CDR1 is SGHTA, CDR2 FQGNSA, per germline. The CDR3 runs to 13 residues. The V gene lost 5 bases and the J gene lost 5 bases, with 12 bases spanning the gap. The CDR3 DNA follows: TGTGCCAGCAGCAGACTGTGGGAGACTGAAGCTTTCTTT. This translates into CASSRLWETEAFF.

J is TRBJ2-2 and V is TRBV2; 7 bases match TRBD2. The CDR3 loop spans 15 amino acids. CDR1 SNHLY and CDR2 FYNNEI come from the germline V gene. V dropped 6 bases and J dropped 0; count of bases not matched to a gene: 4. CDR3 sequence reads: CASRPLAANTGELFF. CDR3 nucleotides: TGTGCCAGCAGGCCGCTAGCGGCGAACACCGGGGAGCTGTTTTTT.

The chain is built from TRBV7-2 and TRBJ2-1; 8 nucleotides line up with TRBD2. Unmatched junction bases numbered 7, after V lost 3 bases and J lost 9 bases. Germline CDR1 is SGHTA and CDR2 is FQGNSA. This CDR3 is 14 amino acids long. CDR3 residues: CASSLGRGGLEQFF. DNA for the CDR3: TGTGCCAGCAGCTTGGGTCGGGGGGGCCTTGAGCAGTTCTTC.

A word on this clone: This sample includes further DNA sequences coding for the same CDR3. CDR3 amino acids: CASSLGGGQPQHF. The CDR3 DNA sequence: TGCGCCAGCAGCTTGGGGGGAGGACAGCCCCAGCATTTT. This chain joins TRBV5-1 and TRBJ1-5; D not certain. The germline CDR1 and CDR2 sequences are SGHRS and YFSETQ. V shed 0 bases and J shed 7 bases, with 8 bases lying between them. The CDR3 sequence is 13 residues long.

This chain links TRBV7-9 with TRBJ2-3; TRBD2 matches at 9 bases. Trimming removed 3 bases from V and 4 bases from J; junction bases left unmatched: 5. This CDR3 has 15 residues. Germline CDR1 SEHNR, CDR2 FQNEAQ (reference sequence). The CDR3 sequence is CASSFAGGGSDTQYF. CDR3 DNA: TGTGCCAGCAGCTTTGCGGGAGGGGGTTCAGATACGCAGTATTTT.

The rearrangement joins TRBV6-6 to TRBJ2-7; D is uncertain. Trimming stripped 5 bases from V and 0 bases from J, with 11 bases between. This CDR3 spans 14 amino acids. The germline CDR1 and CDR2 sequences are MNHNY and SVGAGI (reference sequence). CDR3 residues: CASSKGRSSYEQYF. The CDR3 nucleotides are TGTGCCAGCAGTAAGGGCAGGAGCTCCTACGAGCAGTACTTC.

This clone was seen just once. The chain has TRBV20-1 and TRBJ2-7; 14 nucleotides match TRBD2. The CDR3 contains 13 residues. Germline V lookup: CDR1 DFQATT, CDR2 SNEGSKA (reference sequence). The ends lost 3 bases at V and 9 bases at J; junction bases unmatched: 4. The CDR3 sequence: CSASGLAGGVQYF. CDR3 DNA sequence: TGCAGTGCTAGTGGACTAGCGGGAGGCGTGCAGTACTTC.

V is TRBV28 and J is TRBJ2-7; 8 nucleotides align to TRBD1. V lost 5 bases, J lost 3 bases, and 12 bases stayed unmatched. Germline V gene sequence: CDR1 MDHEN, CDR2 SYDVKM. This CDR3 has 16 amino acids. The DNA for the CDR3 is TGTGCCAGCAGTCTCATCCTCGGACAGGGAGGCTACGAGCAGTACTTC. Encoded protein: CASSLILGQGGYEQYF.

The gene calls are TRBV5-5 and TRBJ1-5; no clear D gene. The CDR3 totals 14 residues. CDR1 SGHKS and CDR2 YYEKEE come from the germline V gene (reference sequence). V was clipped by 0 bases and J by 0 bases, with 4 bases between them. The CDR3 region is CASSLGYSNQPQHF. CDR3 bases: TGTGCCAGCAGCTTGGGGTATAGCAATCAGCCCCAGCATTTT.